The 24 T cell receptor beta chains below were found in one sample sequenced in a study of cytomegalovirus exposure and HLA in healthy donors (dated by TCRdb to about 2017). The library was prepared using the immunoSEQ multiplex PCR assay. A mixture of 60 forward primers for TCR Vbeta segments and 13 reverse primers for TCR Jbeta segments was used in the multiplex PCR. The immuneACCESS repertoire file appears here via TCRdb, limited to in-frame rearrangements. These files lack a portion of the clones; in checked studies, under half of the deficit traces to unresolved V genes, and the cause of the others is not known. This sample holds 150,000 to 200,000 clones; around 86% were observed only once. The ten largest clones add up to more than 1.5% of the sample. Sequenced material: PBMCs. These receptors originate from a woman aged 18-35 years in good health and CMV-seronegative.

Here the CDR3 DNA reads TGTGCCACCGACAGTCCGGGTGGGACAGGGAACTATGGCTACACCTTC. Translated, it gives CATDSPGGTGNYGYTF. The chain recombines TRBV10-3 with TRBJ1-2; 9 bases fit TRBD1. This CDR3 contains 16 residues. V lost 10 bases, J lost 2 bases, and 14 bases stayed unmatched. CDR1 ENHRY and CDR2 SYGVKD come from the germline V gene.

The V gene is TRBV6-1, the J gene TRBJ1-1; D may be TRBD1 (5 bases). The CDR3 covers 15 residues. CDR1 is MNHNS and CDR2 is SASEGT in the germline V gene. V was trimmed by 3 bases and J by 0 bases, leaving 11 bases between them. The DNA for the CDR3 is TGTGCCAGCAGTGATCATCCAGGGATGAACACTGAAGCTTTCTTT. Its protein is CASSDHPGMNTEAFF.

The V call is TRBV18, the J call TRBJ1-2, with 8 nucleotides matching TRBD1. Germline V lookup: CDR1 KGHSH, CDR2 LQKENI. V dropped 3 bases and J dropped 3; count of bases not matched to a gene: 6. This CDR3 spans 15 amino acids. Written as DNA, the CDR3 is TGTGCCAGCTCACCTATGGACAGGGAGGACTATGGCTACACCTTC. This gives the protein CASSPMDREDYGYTF.

The chain uses TRBV5-1 and TRBJ2-3; TRBD2 matches at 7 bases. Germline values: CDR1 SGHRS, CDR2 YFSETQ. This CDR3 comprises 15 residues. The V and J ends lost 0 bases and 4 bases, in that order; junction bases with no gene match: 5. The CDR3 loop is CASSLGGSWADTQYF. For the CDR3, the DNA is TGCGCCAGCAGCTTGGGCGGGAGTTGGGCAGATACGCAGTATTTT.

The rearrangement links TRBV7-2 to TRBJ2-1; a weak D match, TRBD1 (6 bases). Germline assignment: CDR1 SGHTA and CDR2 FQGNSA. The V and J ends lost 1 base and 9 bases respectively, with 13 bases between them. This CDR3 region has 14 residues. The CDR3 loop reads CASSLGLKGGEQFF. In nucleotides, the CDR3 is TGTGCCAGCAGCTTAGGACTGAAAGGGGGTGAGCAGTTCTTC.

The chain has TRBV6-1 and TRBJ1-3; 8 nucleotides agree with TRBD1. Germline values: CDR1 MNHNS, CDR2 SASEGT. The CDR3 loop spans 15 amino acids. Trimming took 10 bases from V and 2 from J; bases not matched to a gene: 10. CDR3 region: CANSPDREAGNTIYF. In DNA form, the CDR3 reads TGTGCCAATTCTCCGGACAGGGAGGCTGGAAACACCATATATTTT.

V gene TRBV4-3 combines with J gene TRBJ1-5; D unclear. Trimming shortened V by 2 bases and J by 7 bases, and 9 bases separated the two germline ends. Germline V gene data show CDR1 as LGHNA and CDR2 as YSLEER. This CDR3 is built from 13 residues. The CDR3 region is CASSQNSGQPQHF. The DNA of the CDR3 is TGCGCCAGCAGCCAAAACTCGGGGCAGCCCCAGCATTTT.

V gene TRBV6-5 combines with J gene TRBJ2-5; D perhaps matches TRBD2 (5 bases). The J call is in doubt because the DNA end fits TRBJ2-7 better. CDR3 length: 11 amino acids. Germline loops: CDR1 MNHEY, CDR2 SVGAGI. In DNA form, the CDR3 reads TGTGCCAGCAGTCCCGGACTCGAGCAGTACTTC. Translation gives CASSPGLEQYF.

The chain has TRBV7-9 and TRBJ1-1; TRBD1 matches 8 bases. Germline V gives CDR1 SEHNR, CDR2 FQNEAQ (reference sequence). The V segment lost 5 bases and the J segment 1 base; nucleotides outside the gene matches: 9. There are 16 residues in the CDR3. The CDR3 spells CASSPPTDRGNTEAFF. Here the CDR3 DNA reads TGTGCCAGCAGCCCACCCACCGACAGGGGGAACACTGAAGCTTTCTTT.

This clone showed up just a few times. The chain is built from TRBV6-5 and TRBJ2-3; D gene ambiguous. CDR1 and CDR2 from the germline V gene are MNHEY and SVGAGI. CDR3 length: 14 amino acids. V lost 0 bases and J lost 3, with 7 bases in between. The CDR3 bases are TGTGCCAGCAGTTACTCGGGCTTGACAGATACGCAGTATTTT. Protein product: CASSYSGLTDTQYF.

This rearrangement joins TRBV6-1 to TRBJ2-7, with 9 bases matching TRBD2. This CDR3 contains 15 residues. The germline CDR1 and CDR2 sequences are MNHNS and SASEGT. Losses at the gene ends were 4 bases for V and 4 bases for J; bases not matched to a gene: 8. CDR3 coding DNA: TGTGCCAGCAGTGGTCCCGCGGCGGGGGGGTACGAGCAGTACTTC. Translated: CASSGPAAGGYEQYF.

Note on this clone: At one end the junction does not follow the germline gene, possibly because of a read error. The V and J genes are TRBV2 and TRBJ1-2; weak D call: TRBD1 (5 bases). The CDR3 contains 15 residues. Per the germline V gene, CDR1 is SNHLY and CDR2 is FYNNEI. The DNA of the CDR3 is TGTGTCAGCAGTGAAGCGTTAGCCCGCGGGGGTGGCTACACCTTC. Residues: CVSSEALARGGGYTF.

This clone was detected once. The J gene is TRBJ2-3, the V gene TRBV6-5; TRBD2 might be the D (5 bases). This CDR3 contains 11 residues. The germline V gene encodes CDR1 MNHEY and CDR2 SVGAGI. Deletions cut 8 bases from V and 6 bases from J, with 9 bases between. This CDR3 reads CASLTGDTQYF. The CDR3 DNA is TGTGCCAGCCTCACGGGGGATACGCAGTATTTT.

The V gene is TRBV10-3, the J gene TRBJ2-5; 7 bases are shared with TRBD1. In germline, CDR1 is ENHRY, CDR2 SYGVKD. CDR3 size: 14 residues. Germline trimming cut 4 bases from V and 4 bases from J; bases unmatched to any gene: 6. The CDR3 loop reads CAISGTGRGETQYF. CDR3 coding DNA: TGTGCCATCAGTGGGACAGGAAGGGGAGAGACCCAGTACTTC.

V gene TRBV4-3 combines with J gene TRBJ2-3, with 9 positions matching TRBD2. Trimming cost V 4 bases and J 6 bases; bases outside gene matches: 8. From germline, CDR1 is LGHNA and CDR2 YSLEER. The CDR3 runs 15 residues. CDR3 DNA: TGCGCCAGCAGCCGAGGGAGGACTAGCGTCGATACGCAGTATTTT. Residues: CASSRGRTSVDTQYF.

The genes are TRBV19 and TRBJ2-7; the match to TRBD2 covers 8 bases. With V trimmed by 8 bases and J by 3 bases, 21 bases remained unmatched. Germline loops: CDR1 LNHDA, CDR2 SQIVND (reference sequence). The length of the CDR3 is 18 residues. The CDR3 DNA sequence: TGTGCCAGTTCCGGGGGGGCTGGAGGGACACCCAAGGGCTACGAGCAGTACTTC. Amino acids: CASSGGAGGTPKGYEQYF.

This clone was seen more than once but under ten times. The genes are TRBV14 and TRBJ2-6; D may be TRBD1 (6 bases). Germline V gives CDR1 SGHDN, CDR2 FVKESK. V was cut by 3 bases and J by 6 bases, with 21 bases left in between. There are 18 residues in the CDR3. CDR3 nucleotides: TGTGCCAGCAGCCAGGTAGGAACAGGGAGTTTCTCGGCCAACGTCCTGACTTTC. This encodes CASSQVGTGSFSANVLTF.

J is TRBJ2-4 and V is TRBV19, with D possibly TRBD2 on 6 matching bases. Per the germline V gene, CDR1 is LNHDA and CDR2 is SQIVND (reference sequence). The CDR3 runs 18 residues. The V and J ends lost 0 bases and 1 base respectively, with 16 bases between them. The CDR3 coding sequence is TGTGCCAGTAGTATAGATTGGGGGGAGGCGGGGGCCAAAAACATTCAGTACTTC. This gives the protein CASSIDWGEAGAKNIQYF.

The rearrangement links TRBV5-1 to TRBJ2-3; 7 bases match TRBD1. Germline trimming cut 5 bases from V and 5 bases from J; bases unmatched to any gene: 5. The CDR3 spans 13 residues. CDR1 and CDR2 from the germline V gene are SGHRS and YFSETQ. The CDR3 DNA reads TGCGCCAGCAGGATAGGGACAGAAGATACGCAGTATTTT. The encoded protein is CASRIGTEDTQYF.

V usage is TRBV7-9 and J usage is TRBJ2-2; D is undetermined. The V end was cut by 2 bases, the J end by 2 bases, with 6 bases between. The length of the CDR3 is 14 residues. Germline V gene data show CDR1 as SEHNR and CDR2 as FQNEAQ (reference sequence). CDR3 nucleotides: TGTGCCAGCAGCTTACAGTCCAACACCGGGGAGCTGTTTTTT. Protein sequence: CASSLQSNTGELFF.

This chain connects TRBV6-1 to TRBJ1-3; 10 bases line up with TRBD1. Trimming took 6 bases from V and 9 from J; bases not matched to a gene: 8. Germline V gene lookup returns CDR1 MNHNS and CDR2 SASEGT. CDR3 size: 14 residues. CDR3 in DNA: TGTGCCAGCAGGCTCGGGACAGGGGAAAGCACCATATATTTT. Translated, it gives CASRLGTGESTIYF.

The chain combines TRBV9 with TRBJ1-3, with 7 bases fitting TRBD1. This CDR3 contains 14 residues. The V and J ends lost 0 bases and 3 bases, in that order; junction bases with no gene match: 0. The germline V gene has CDR1 SGDLS and CDR2 YYNGEE. The CDR3 loop reads CASSVDRGGNTIYF. The CDR3 nucleotides read TGTGCCAGCAGCGTAGACAGGGGTGGAAACACCATATATTTT. Together with reference TRBV9 and TRBJ1-3, the CDR3 gives the full variable domain: DSGVTQTPKHLITATGQRVTLRCSPRSGDLSVYWYQQSLDQGLQFLIQYYNGEERAKGNILERFSAQQFPDLHSELNLSSLELGDSALYFCASSVDRGGNTIYFGEGSWLTVV.

The chain joins TRBV4-1 to TRBJ2-1; TRBD2 agrees at 7 bases. Germline CDR1 and CDR2: MGHRA and YSYEKL. This CDR3 comprises 16 residues. Trimming cost V 3 bases and J 2 bases; bases outside gene matches: 7. The CDR3 loop reads CASSHLARGAYNEQFF. The CDR3 nucleotides read TGCGCCAGCAGCCATCTCGCCCGGGGGGCCTACAATGAGCAGTTCTTC.

In this sample, this clone turned up a few times. This rearrangement joins TRBV9 to TRBJ2-7, with 7 bases fitting TRBD1. Germline V CDR1 and CDR2: SGDLS, YYNGEE. Trimming at V came to 0 bases and at J to 2 bases, leaving 5 bases not matched to a gene. CDR3 length: 15 residues. CDR3 nucleotides: TGTGCCAGCAGCGTAGGGCACAGGGGAACCTACGAGCAGTACTTC. Protein: CASSVGHRGTYEQYF. The full variable domain, its missing parts supplied by reference TRBV9 and TRBJ2-7, is DSGVTQTPKHLITATGQRVTLRCSPRSGDLSVYWYQQSLDQGLQFLIQYYNGEERAKGNILERFSAQQFPDLHSELNLSSLELGDSALYFCASSVGHRGTYEQYFGPGTRLTVT.